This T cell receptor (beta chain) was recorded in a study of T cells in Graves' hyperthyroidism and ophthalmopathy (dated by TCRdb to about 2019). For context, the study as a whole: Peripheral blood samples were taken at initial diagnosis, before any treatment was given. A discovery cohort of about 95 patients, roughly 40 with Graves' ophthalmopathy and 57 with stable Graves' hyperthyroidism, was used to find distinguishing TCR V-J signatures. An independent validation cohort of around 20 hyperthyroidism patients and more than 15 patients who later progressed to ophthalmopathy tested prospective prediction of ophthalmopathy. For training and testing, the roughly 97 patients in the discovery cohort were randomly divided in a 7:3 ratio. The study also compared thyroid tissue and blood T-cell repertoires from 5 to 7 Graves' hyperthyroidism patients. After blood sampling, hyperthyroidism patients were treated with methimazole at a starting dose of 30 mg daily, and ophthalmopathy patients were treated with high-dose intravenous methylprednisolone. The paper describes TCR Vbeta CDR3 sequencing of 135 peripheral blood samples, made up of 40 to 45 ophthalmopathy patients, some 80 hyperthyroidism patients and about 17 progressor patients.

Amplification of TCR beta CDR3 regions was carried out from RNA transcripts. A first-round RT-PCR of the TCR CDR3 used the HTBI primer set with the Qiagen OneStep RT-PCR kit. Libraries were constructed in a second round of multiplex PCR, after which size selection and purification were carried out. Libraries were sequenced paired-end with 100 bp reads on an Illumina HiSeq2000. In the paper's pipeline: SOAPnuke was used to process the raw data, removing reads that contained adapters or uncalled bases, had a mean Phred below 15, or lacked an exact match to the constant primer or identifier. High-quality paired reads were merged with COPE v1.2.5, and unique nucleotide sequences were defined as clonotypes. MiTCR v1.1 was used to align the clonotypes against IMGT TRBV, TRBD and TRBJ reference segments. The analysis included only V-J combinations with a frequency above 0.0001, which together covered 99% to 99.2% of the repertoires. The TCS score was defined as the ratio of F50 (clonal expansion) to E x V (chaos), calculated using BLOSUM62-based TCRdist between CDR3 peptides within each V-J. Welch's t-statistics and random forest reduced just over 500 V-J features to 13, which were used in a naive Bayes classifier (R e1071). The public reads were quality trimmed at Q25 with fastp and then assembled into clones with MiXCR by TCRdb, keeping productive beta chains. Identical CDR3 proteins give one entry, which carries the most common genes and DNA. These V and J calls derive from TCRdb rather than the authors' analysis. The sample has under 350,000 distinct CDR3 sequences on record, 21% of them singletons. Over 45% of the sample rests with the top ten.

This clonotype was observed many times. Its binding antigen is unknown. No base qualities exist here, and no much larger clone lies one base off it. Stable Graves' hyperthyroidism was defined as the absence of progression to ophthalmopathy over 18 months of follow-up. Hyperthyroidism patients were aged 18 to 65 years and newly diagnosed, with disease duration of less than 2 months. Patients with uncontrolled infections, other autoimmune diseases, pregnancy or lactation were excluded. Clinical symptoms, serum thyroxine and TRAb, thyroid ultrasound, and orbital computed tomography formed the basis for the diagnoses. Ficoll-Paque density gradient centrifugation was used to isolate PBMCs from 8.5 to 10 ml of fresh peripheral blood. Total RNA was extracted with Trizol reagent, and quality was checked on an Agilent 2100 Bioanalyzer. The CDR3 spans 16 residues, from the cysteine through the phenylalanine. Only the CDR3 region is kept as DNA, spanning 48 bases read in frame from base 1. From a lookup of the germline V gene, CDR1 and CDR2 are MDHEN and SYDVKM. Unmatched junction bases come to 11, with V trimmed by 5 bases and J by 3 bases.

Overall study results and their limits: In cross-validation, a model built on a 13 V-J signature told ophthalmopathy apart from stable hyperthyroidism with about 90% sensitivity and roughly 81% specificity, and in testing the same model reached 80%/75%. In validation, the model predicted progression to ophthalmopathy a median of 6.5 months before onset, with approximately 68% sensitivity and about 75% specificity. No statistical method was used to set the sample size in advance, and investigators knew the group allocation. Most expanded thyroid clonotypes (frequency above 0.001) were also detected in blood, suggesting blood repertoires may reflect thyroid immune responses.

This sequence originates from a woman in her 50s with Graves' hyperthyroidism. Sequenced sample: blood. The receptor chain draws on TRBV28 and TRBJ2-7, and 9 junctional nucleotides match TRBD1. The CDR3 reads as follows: CASSPAGTGSRYEQYF. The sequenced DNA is TGTGCCAGCAGTCCCGCCGGGACAGGGTCCCGCTACGAGCAGTACTTC.